In its sample, the clone carrying this TCR beta chain was seen once. Its matching antigen is unknown. This CDR3 comprises 14 residues. Germline V gene sequence: CDR1 MNHNS, CDR2 SASEGT. V gave up 6 bases and J gave up 6 bases; unmatched junction bases: 6. Generated by immunoSEQ multiplex PCR, the TCRdb table keeps only in-frame clones and is missing some. The data hold around 45,000 clones, with about nine tenths observed a single time. These data come from a study of OX40 agonist ivuxolimab in advanced cancers. Findings of the study overall: Mean expanded clone counts were higher in CD8+ than CD4+ T cells.

This sequence joins TRBV6-1 and TRBJ2-2, with 8 bases aligning to TRBD1. The clonotype comes from an adult with an advanced solid tumor such as melanoma, head and neck, liver or kidney cancer. This sample comprised CD4+ or CD8+ T cells sorted from blood, obtained in a trial of the OX40 agonist ivuxolimab. The CDR3 DNA sequence: TGTGCCAGCAGGCTGGACAGGGCGGCCGGGGAGCTGTTTTTT. This codes for CASRLDRAAGELFF.